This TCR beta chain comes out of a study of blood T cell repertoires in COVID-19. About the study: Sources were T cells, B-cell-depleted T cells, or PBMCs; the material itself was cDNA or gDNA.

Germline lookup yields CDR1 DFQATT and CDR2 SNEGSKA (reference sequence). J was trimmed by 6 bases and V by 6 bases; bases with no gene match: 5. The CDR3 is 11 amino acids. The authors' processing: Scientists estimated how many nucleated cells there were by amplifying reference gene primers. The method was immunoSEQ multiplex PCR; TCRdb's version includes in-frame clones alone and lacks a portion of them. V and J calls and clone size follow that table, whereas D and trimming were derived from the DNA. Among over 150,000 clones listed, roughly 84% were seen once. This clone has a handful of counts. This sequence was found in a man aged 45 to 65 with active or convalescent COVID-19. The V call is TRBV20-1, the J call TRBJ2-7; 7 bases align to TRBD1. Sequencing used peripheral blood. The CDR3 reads CSAYDRVEQYF. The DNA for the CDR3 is TGCAGTGCATACGACAGGGTCGAGCAGTACTTC.